A single sample gave rise to the 25 T cell receptor beta chains below, sequenced in a study of shared clonotypes between healthy human individuals. Only in-frame clones appear in the TCRdb table, and some are missing; sequencing was by immunoSEQ multiplex PCR. The sample includes 300,000 to 400,000 clones, around 74% of them seen just once. Sequencing was done on a sample of memory CD4+ T cells sorted from blood. The sample's subset: CD45RA-negative fraction. Source of these receptors: a man aged 25 to 40 in good health.

The gene calls are TRBV5-1 and TRBJ2-1; D is possibly TRBD1 or TRBD2 (6 bases each). The CDR3 contains 14 residues. Germline V gene lookup returns CDR1 SGHRS and CDR2 YFSETQ. Deletions cut 4 bases from V and 5 bases from J, with 13 bases between. The CDR3: CASSPTGANNEQFF. The CDR3 DNA sequence: TGCGCCAGCAGCCCGACGGGGGCGAACAATGAGCAGTTCTTC.

The rearrangement links TRBV7-2 to TRBJ2-3, with 10 bases lining up with TRBD1. Trimming took 4 bases from V and 5 from J; bases not matched to a gene: 12. From germline, CDR1 is SGHTA and CDR2 FQGNSA. There are 17 residues in the CDR3. The CDR3 loop is CASSYSFTGTGVDTQYF. CDR3 nucleotides: TGTGCCAGCAGCTACTCATTTACCGGGACAGGGGTAGATACGCAGTATTTT.

This chain uses TRBV7-9 with TRBJ2-7; D gene unclear. The germline V gene encodes CDR1 SEHNR and CDR2 FQNEAQ (reference sequence). This CDR3 contains 15 residues. V was pared by 3 bases and J by 0 bases, with 12 bases between. The CDR3 reads CASSFGPPRSYEQYF. The CDR3 DNA sequence: TGTGCCAGCAGCTTTGGACCACCACGCTCCTACGAGCAGTACTTC.

The chain links TRBV19 to TRBJ2-5, with D perhaps TRBD1 or TRBD2 (5 bases each). V dropped 4 bases and J dropped 2 bases, with 14 bases sitting between them. Germline V gene lookup returns CDR1 LNHDA and CDR2 SQIVND (reference sequence). The CDR3 covers 15 residues. In DNA form, the CDR3 reads TGTGCCAGTAGTACTCATGGGACGGGGCAAGAGACCCAGTACTTC. This translates into CASSTHGTGQETQYF. Using reference TRBV19 and TRBJ2-5 for the parts outside the CDR3, the full variable domain is DGGITQSPKYLFRKEGQNVTLSCEQNLNHDAMYWYRQDPGQGLRLIYYSQIVNDFQKGDIAEGYSVSREKKESFPLTVTSAQKNPTAFYLCASSTHGTGQETQYFGPGTRLLVL.

There are a few counts of this clone. J is TRBJ1-1 and V is TRBV10-3, with 7 nucleotides matching TRBD1. V was clipped by 4 bases and J by 5 bases; unmatched bases: 10. Germline-derived CDR1 and CDR2 are ENHRY and SYGVKD. This CDR3 has 15 amino acids. CDR3: CAISASTGELTEAFF. The CDR3 region has the DNA TGTGCCATCAGTGCATCTACAGGGGAATTAACTGAAGCTTTCTTT.

This chain uses TRBV4-1 with TRBJ2-1; 9 bases map to TRBD2. The CDR3 runs 16 residues. J was trimmed by 3 bases and V by 0 bases; bases with no gene match: 3. CDR1 is MGHRA, CDR2 YSYEKL, per germline. In nucleotides, the CDR3 is TGCGCCAGCAGCCAAGAAGGAGCGGGAGGCTACAATGAGCAGTTCTTC. Encoded protein: CASSQEGAGGYNEQFF.

The CDR3 protein is CASSERLHTEAFF. DNA of the CDR3: TGTGCCAGCAGTGAACGGTTGCACACTGAAGCTTTCTTT. The genes are TRBV2 and TRBJ1-1; no clear D. The germline V gene encodes CDR1 SNHLY and CDR2 FYNNEI. Between the trimmed V and J ends, which lost 2 bases and 3 bases, there was a span of 7 bases. This CDR3 has 13 amino acids.

The chain combines TRBV10-3 with TRBJ2-2; 7 nucleotides align to TRBD1. V shed 6 bases, J shed 0 bases, and the junction held 7 bases outside the gene matches. Per germline, CDR1 ENHRY and CDR2 SYGVKD. The CDR3 totals 16 residues. The CDR3 DNA follows: TGTGCCATCAGACAAGCCGGGACAGCGAACACCGGGGAGCTGTTTTTT. Translated, it gives CAIRQAGTANTGELFF.

This chain links TRBV18 with TRBJ2-7; no clear D gene. Germline assignment: CDR1 KGHSH and CDR2 LQKENI. The ends were cut back, 1 base at V and 6 bases at J, with 7 bases in the middle. The CDR3 contains 12 residues. This CDR3 reads CASSPQISEQYF. DNA for the CDR3: TGTGCCAGCTCACCACAGATATCCGAGCAGTACTTC.

The rearrangement joins TRBV5-1 to TRBJ1-2; 9 nucleotides agree with TRBD1. The CDR3 totals 16 residues. The germline V gene has CDR1 SGHRS and CDR2 YFSETQ. V trimming: 0 bases; J trimming: 6 bases; junction bases outside the gene matches: 9. The CDR3 nucleotides read TGCGCCAGCAGCTTGGGGGTACAGGGGGCGATGAATGGCTACACCTTC. Protein: CASSLGVQGAMNGYTF.

The V and J genes are TRBV30 and TRBJ2-3, with D possibly matching TRBD1 (6 bases). Trimming removed 4 bases from V and 2 bases from J, with 13 bases in between. The germline V gene encodes CDR1 GTSNPN and CDR2 SVGIG (reference sequence). The CDR3 sequence is 14 residues long. The CDR3: CAWKAGTHTDTQYF. DNA for the CDR3: TGTGCCTGGAAGGCTGGGACACACACAGATACGCAGTATTTT.

The chain uses TRBV19 and TRBJ2-3, with D possibly matching TRBD1 (5 bases). Germline CDR1 is LNHDA and CDR2 is SQIVND (reference sequence). CDR3 length: 13 amino acids. Trimming left V 4 bases short and J 6 bases short, with 11 bases between. Here the CDR3 DNA reads TGTGCCAGTAGTAACCAGGGTGTGGATACGCAGTATTTT. Residues: CASSNQGVDTQYF.

The J gene is TRBJ1-2, the V gene TRBV5-5, with 8 bases identical to TRBD1. The CDR3 is 15 amino acids. The V and J ends lost 0 bases and 3 bases, in that order; junction bases with no gene match: 4. CDR1 and CDR2 from the germline V gene are SGHKS and YYEKEE (reference sequence). The CDR3 spells CASSLAPGGDYGYTF. The CDR3 coding sequence is TGTGCCAGCAGCTTGGCGCCAGGGGGCGACTATGGCTACACCTTC.

The chain combines TRBV11-2 with TRBJ1-2, with D unclear. Germline V gene lookup returns CDR1 SGHAT and CDR2 FQNNGV. V shed 1 base and J shed 4 bases, with 16 bases lying between them. The CDR3 loop spans 16 amino acids. CDR3 nucleotides: TGTGCCAGCAGCTTAGTTATCACAGATTATGGCTATGGCTACACCTTC. Protein product: CASSLVITDYGYGYTF.

The gene calls are TRBV7-8 and TRBJ1-1; D uncertain. The CDR3 spans 16 residues. Germline assignment: CDR1 SGHVS and CDR2 FQNEAQ. Trimming removed 5 bases from V and 1 base from J, with 17 bases in between. CDR3 loop: CASSPERWRRNTEAFF. The CDR3 region has the DNA TGTGCCAGCAGCCCAGAACGGTGGAGGAGGAACACTGAAGCTTTCTTT.

The V and J genes are TRBV5-1 and TRBJ2-2; either TRBD1 or TRBD2 may fit D (5 bases each). Germline CDR1 SGHRS, CDR2 YFSETQ. The CDR3 length is 18 residues. V shed 1 base and J shed 1 base, with 17 bases lying between them. CDR3 coding DNA: TGCGCCAGCAGCTTGCGAACCTCGGGACGGGGGAACACCGGGGAGCTGTTTTTT. Translation: CASSLRTSGRGNTGELFF.

This clone was seen a few times. CDR3 loop: CASSQQGRQYF. CDR3 sequence (DNA): TGTGCCAGTAGTCAACAGGGGCGTCAGTACTTC. The chain combines TRBV19 with TRBJ2-4; TRBD1 agrees at 7 bases. J lost 12 bases, V lost 5 bases, and 4 bases had no gene match. The length of the CDR3 is 11 residues. Germline values: CDR1 LNHDA, CDR2 SQIVND (reference sequence).

The V gene is TRBV2, the J gene TRBJ2-7; 10 bases fit TRBD1. The CDR3 extends over 14 amino acids. Germline CDR1 and CDR2: SNHLY and FYNNEI. J lost 5 bases, V lost 4 bases, and 5 bases had no gene match. CDR3 protein: CASSAETGGNEQYF. The CDR3 nucleotides read TGTGCCAGCAGTGCGGAGACAGGGGGCAACGAGCAGTACTTC.

The chain recombines TRBV19 with TRBJ1-5; 8 positions agree with TRBD1. Germline CDR1 reads LNHDA; CDR2 reads SQIVND (reference sequence). The V segment lost 1 base and the J segment 6 bases; nucleotides outside the gene matches: 8. The CDR3 spans 16 residues. The CDR3 spells CASSIGLRQGTQPQHF. CDR3 bases: TGTGCCAGTAGTATAGGTTTGAGACAGGGGACTCAGCCCCAGCATTTT.

This clone was picked up a small number of times. The gene calls are TRBV18 and TRBJ1-4; D remains ambiguous. Germline CDR1 and CDR2: KGHSH and LQKENI. There are 15 residues in the CDR3. V gave up 2 bases and J gave up 5 bases, with 12 bases separating them. The CDR3 DNA sequence: TGTGCCAGCTCACCAAGGCAGGTTGAAAATGAAAAACTGTTTTTT. Its protein is CASSPRQVENEKLFF.

The chain is built from TRBV6-6 and TRBJ1-5; TRBD1 might be the D (6 bases). Germline V lookup: CDR1 MNHNY, CDR2 SVGAGI (reference sequence). This CDR3 has 16 amino acids. Trimming took 11 bases from V and 4 from J, leaving 24 bases between them. CDR3 region: CAGSPGAQSRNQPQHF. As DNA, the CDR3 is TGTGCCGGGTCCCCGGGGGCACAGAGTAGGAATCAGCCCCAGCATTTT.

This clone was recorded only once. The V and J genes are TRBV29-1 and TRBJ2-4; TRBD2 matches at 10 bases. The junction had 2 bases not matched to a gene; V was cut back by 6 bases and J by 0 bases. The V gene's germline CDR1 is SQVTM and CDR2 ANQGSEA. The CDR3 extends over 14 amino acids. This CDR3 reads CSVGLAVAKNIQYF. The DNA for the CDR3 is TGCAGCGTCGGACTAGCGGTAGCCAAAAACATTCAGTACTTC.

This clone has more than one count but fewer than ten. The chain recombines TRBV19 with TRBJ1-2; the D is unclear. The V end was cut by 3 bases, the J end by 3 bases, with 14 bases between. Per the germline V gene, CDR1 is LNHDA and CDR2 is SQIVND (reference sequence). The CDR3 runs to 15 residues. CDR3 sequence reads: CASSIRPWEDYGYTF. CDR3 nucleotides: TGTGCCAGTAGTATCAGGCCTTGGGAGGACTATGGCTACACCTTC.

This clone appeared many times. This rearrangement joins TRBV20-1 to TRBJ1-5; D remains unclear. Germline lookup yields CDR1 DFQATT and CDR2 SNEGSKA (reference sequence). Trimming removed 4 bases at V and 5 bases at J, with 0 bases between. This CDR3 has 9 residues. The CDR3 here is CSANQPQHF. The DNA of the CDR3 is TGCAGTGCTAATCAGCCCCAGCATTTT.

This clone appeared a few times. The chain employs TRBV30 and TRBJ1-5; D is ambiguous. This CDR3 contains 14 residues. Germline V gene lookup returns CDR1 GTSNPN and CDR2 SVGIG (reference sequence). The V gene lost 2 bases and the J gene lost 7 bases, with 15 bases spanning the gap. The CDR3 nucleotides are TGTGCCTGGAGTCCCCTGGGAGGAACCCAGCCCCAGCATTTT. This sequence encodes CAWSPLGGTQPQHF.